The 25 T cell receptor beta chains in this list originate from one sample, sequenced in a study of cytomegalovirus exposure and HLA in healthy donors. Primers for the PCR totalled 60 Vbeta and 13 Jbeta. The protocol was immunoSEQ multiplex PCR, while the TCRdb copy is restricted to in-frame clones and leaves out a portion. The repertoire holds about 80,000 clones, roughly 65% seen once, with about 4.7% in the top ten. Sequencing used PBMCs. The receptors stem from a male donor in good health and CMV-seropositive.

The chain is built from TRBV28 and TRBJ1-5, with a tentative D call TRBD1 (5 bases). Germline assignment: CDR1 MDHEN and CDR2 SYDVKM. V gave up 8 bases and J gave up 4 bases, with 12 bases separating them. This CDR3 spans 13 amino acids. For the CDR3, the DNA is TGTGCCAGCTGTCGGGGGGGGAATCAGCCCCAGCATTTT. Its translation is CASCRGGNQPQHF.

This chain links TRBV7-6 with TRBJ1-1; D not resolved. The CDR3 runs 14 residues. V lost 2 bases and J lost 1, with 8 bases in between. The germline V gene has CDR1 SGHVS and CDR2 FNYEAQ. This CDR3 is CASSLSGANTEAFF. CDR3 sequence (DNA): TGTGCCAGCAGCTTATCGGGAGCGAACACTGAAGCTTTCTTT.

The chain carries TRBV2 and TRBJ2-1; D perhaps matches TRBD2 (6 bases). Germline V gives CDR1 SNHLY, CDR2 FYNNEI. Between the trimmed V and J ends, which lost 5 bases and 1 base, there was a span of 12 bases. This CDR3 contains 15 residues. CDR3 nucleotides: TGTGCCAGCAGTTCCGAGCGGGCTTCCTACAATGAGCAGTTCTTC. Translation gives CASSSERASYNEQFF.

The CDR3 DNA follows: TGTGCCAGCTCACCACCGAATTTGCGCCTATATGGCTACACCTTC. It is translated as CASSPPNLRLYGYTF. V usage is TRBV18 and J usage is TRBJ1-2; D remains ambiguous. The CDR3 has 15 residues. CDR1 is KGHSH and CDR2 is LQKENI in the germline V gene. Trimming took off 0 bases at V and 5 bases at J, with 13 bases between the two ends.

J is TRBJ2-1 and V is TRBV4-3; 9 nucleotides align to TRBD2. The length of the CDR3 is 14 residues. Trimming at V came to 5 bases and at J to 5 bases, leaving 4 bases not matched to a gene. The V gene's germline CDR1 is LGHNA and CDR2 YSLEER. Written as DNA, the CDR3 is TGCGCCAGCAGCGCGGGACTAGCTAACAATGAGCAGTTCTTC. The encoded protein is CASSAGLANNEQFF.

CDR3 residues: CASSAAGDNSPLHF. CDR3 nucleotide sequence: TGTGCCAGCAGCGCTGCGGGGGATAATTCACCCCTCCACTTT. This sequence joins TRBV9 and TRBJ1-6; D may be TRBD1 (5 bases). Germline V lookup: CDR1 SGDLS, CDR2 YYNGEE. The CDR3 is 14 residues long. The V gene lost 3 bases and the J gene lost 5 bases, with 9 bases spanning the gap.

The chain recombines TRBV5-1 with TRBJ2-7; TRBD1 matches at 10 bases. Germline lookup yields CDR1 SGHRS and CDR2 YFSETQ. The CDR3 runs to 13 residues. V trimming: 7 bases; J trimming: 1 base; junction bases outside the gene matches: 2. The CDR3 DNA sequence: TGCGCCAGCCGGGACAGGGGATCCTACGAGCAGTACTTC. It specifies CASRDRGSYEQYF.

The chain links TRBV9 to TRBJ2-1, with 10 bases lining up with TRBD2. CDR3 length: 16 residues. V was pared by 1 base and J by 2 bases, with 3 bases of the junction left unmatched. Germline V gene lookup returns CDR1 SGDLS and CDR2 YYNGEE. The CDR3 DNA follows: TGTGCCAGCAGCGTAACCGGGACTAGCGCCTACAATGAGCAGTTCTTC. This encodes CASSVTGTSAYNEQFF.

The chain links TRBV19 to TRBJ1-2; D not certain. The CDR3 loop spans 13 amino acids. From germline, CDR1 is LNHDA and CDR2 SQIVND (reference sequence). The ends were cut back, 2 bases at V and 8 bases at J, with 12 bases in the middle. The CDR3 region is CASSITAGYGYTF. CDR3 nucleotides: TGTGCCAGTAGTATAACGGCAGGATACGGCTACACCTTC.

The rearrangement joins TRBV6-5 to TRBJ2-2; D possibly corresponds to TRBD1 (5 bases). The length of the CDR3 is 14 residues. Germline V CDR1 and CDR2: MNHEY, SVGAGI. V was cut by 6 bases and J by 1 base, with 9 bases left in between. The chain's CDR3 is CASRSTGNTGELFF. In DNA form, the CDR3 reads TGTGCCAGCAGATCAACAGGGAACACCGGGGAGCTGTTTTTT.

The chain employs TRBV28 and TRBJ2-7; unclear D gene. Germline values: CDR1 MDHEN, CDR2 SYDVKM. This CDR3 has 12 amino acids. The germline V and J ends were trimmed by 3 bases and 4 bases, with 7 bases remaining between them. The chain's CDR3 is CASSFLTYEQYF. CDR3 coding DNA: TGTGCCAGCAGTTTCCTTACTTACGAGCAGTACTTC.

This rearrangement joins TRBV7-9 to TRBJ2-3; 16 bases line up with TRBD2. Germline-derived CDR1 and CDR2 are SEHNR and FQNEAQ (reference sequence). J gave up 6 bases and V 7 bases, and 13 bases lay outside the gene matches. The CDR3 sequence is 18 residues long. The CDR3: CASTFARGTSGGADTQYF. The CDR3 region has the DNA TGTGCCAGCACCTTTGCGCGAGGGACTAGCGGGGGGGCGGATACGCAGTATTTT.

The genes are TRBV9 and TRBJ1-1; TRBD1 aligns across 7 bases. The germline gives CDR1 SGDLS, CDR2 YYNGEE. The ends lost 3 bases at V and 2 bases at J; junction bases unmatched: 10. CDR3 length equals 16 residues. The CDR3: CASSGERGQVNTEAFF. The CDR3 DNA sequence: TGTGCCAGCAGCGGAGAACGCGGACAGGTTAACACTGAAGCTTTCTTT.

The chain combines TRBV28 with TRBJ2-7; TRBD2 matches 10 bases. The germline gives CDR1 MDHEN, CDR2 SYDVKM. This CDR3 region has 14 residues. V lost 5 bases to trimming and J lost 6 bases; unmatched junction nucleotides: 7. CDR3: CASSPPRLAGEQYF. The DNA of the CDR3 is TGTGCCAGCAGTCCTCCCCGACTAGCGGGCGAGCAGTACTTC.

The rearrangement joins TRBV2 to TRBJ2-5; tentative D call: TRBD1 (5 bases). Per the germline V gene, CDR1 is SNHLY and CDR2 is FYNNEI. V shed 7 bases and J shed 4 bases, with 13 bases lying between them. CDR3 length: 13 amino acids. Written as DNA, the CDR3 is TGTGCCAGCAAGACAGAACAGCGAGAGACCCAGTACTTC. Translated, it gives CASKTEQRETQYF.

This chain connects TRBV2 to TRBJ1-1, with D perhaps matching TRBD1 (5 bases). Germline CDR1 and CDR2: SNHLY and FYNNEI. The CDR3 contains 11 residues. With 6 bases removed from V and 4 bases from J, the gap between germline ends came to 6 bases. The CDR3 DNA reads as TGTGCCAGCAGGCAGGGCACTGAAGCTTTCTTT. Translating it yields CASRQGTEAFF.

This clone was counted only a few times. The V and J genes are TRBV2 and TRBJ2-1; a weak D match, TRBD2 (6 bases). The CDR3 totals 14 residues. V lost 6 bases and J 1 base, leaving 10 bases between the germline ends. From germline, CDR1 is SNHLY and CDR2 FYNNEI. CDR3 loop: CASSLRDSYNEQFF. In DNA, the CDR3 is TGTGCCAGCAGCCTGCGGGATTCCTACAATGAGCAGTTCTTC.

In this sample, this clone turned up a few times. The genes are TRBV11-2 and TRBJ1-5, with D perhaps TRBD1 (5 bases). Germline V gene lookup returns CDR1 SGHAT and CDR2 FQNNGV. V lost 0 bases to trimming and J lost 2 bases, with 14 bases between them. The CDR3 sequence is 17 residues long. The CDR3 DNA is TGTGCCAGCAGCTTAGATCGGGCAGGGCTTGGCAATCAGCCCCAGCATTTT. Translation gives CASSLDRAGLGNQPQHF.

V is TRBV15 and J is TRBJ1-5, with 10 bases that match TRBD1. The J segment lost 7 bases and the V segment lost 0 bases, leaving 3 bases of the junction unmatched. From germline, CDR1 is LNHNV and CDR2 YYDKDF (reference sequence). CDR3 length equals 15 residues. The chain's CDR3 is CATSRDRTGGQPQHF. CDR3 DNA: TGTGCCACCAGCAGAGATAGGACAGGGGGACAGCCCCAGCATTTT.

This clone was observed a handful of times. This chain uses TRBV7-2 with TRBJ2-2; the D is unclear. This CDR3 has 12 residues. The V and J ends lost 2 bases and 7 bases respectively, with 5 bases between them. Per the germline V gene, CDR1 is SGHTA and CDR2 is FQGNSA. CDR3 region: CASSLSHGELFF. The CDR3 coding sequence is TGTGCCAGCAGCTTATCCCACGGGGAGCTGTTTTTT.

This clone was picked up many times. The rearrangement uses TRBV7-3 and TRBJ1-2, with D uncertain. The CDR3 is 14 residues long. Germline V lookup: CDR1 SGHTA, CDR2 FQGTGA. V was pared by 0 bases and J by 8 bases, with 13 bases between. The DNA for the CDR3 is TGTGCCAGCAGCTTAACGCCAGGTTTAGAGGGCTACACCTTC. Its translation: CASSLTPGLEGYTF.

The chain has TRBV2 and TRBJ1-5; D possibly corresponds to TRBD1 (5 bases). CDR1 is SNHLY, CDR2 FYNNEI, per germline. Trimming removed 6 bases from V and 2 bases from J, with 14 bases in between. CDR3 length: 15 residues. The CDR3 protein is CASSGGTAGNQPQHF. The DNA for the CDR3 is TGTGCCAGCAGCGGAGGGACGGCAGGCAATCAGCCCCAGCATTTT.

This chain connects TRBV19 to TRBJ2-2, with D perhaps matching TRBD2 (6 bases). Per the germline V gene, CDR1 is LNHDA and CDR2 is SQIVND (reference sequence). The V gene lost 7 bases and the J gene lost 4 bases, with 16 bases spanning the gap. This CDR3 spans 15 amino acids. The CDR3 sequence is CASTTGGAVTGELFF. CDR3 coding DNA: TGTGCCAGTACCACTGGAGGGGCGGTCACCGGGGAGCTGTTTTTT.

This clone has a single count. The chain couples TRBV28 to TRBJ1-4, with a weak D call TRBD1 (5 bases). This CDR3 has 16 amino acids. The V end lost 6 bases, the J end lost 1 base, and 15 bases lay between the germline ends. The germline V gene encodes CDR1 MDHEN and CDR2 SYDVKM. CDR3 loop: CASSSPGVRTNEKLFF. The DNA of the CDR3 is TGTGCCAGCAGCTCCCCGGGGGTCCGAACTAATGAAAAACTGTTTTTT.

In its sample, this clone was seen a few times. The gene calls are TRBV15 and TRBJ1-5; D gene uncertain. Between the trimmed V and J ends, which lost 0 bases and 5 bases, there was a span of 2 bases. Germline assignment: CDR1 LNHNV and CDR2 YYDKDF (reference sequence). This CDR3 is built from 12 residues. The CDR3 here is CATSRDDQPQHF. CDR3 DNA sequence: TGTGCCACCAGCAGAGACGATCAGCCCCAGCATTTT.